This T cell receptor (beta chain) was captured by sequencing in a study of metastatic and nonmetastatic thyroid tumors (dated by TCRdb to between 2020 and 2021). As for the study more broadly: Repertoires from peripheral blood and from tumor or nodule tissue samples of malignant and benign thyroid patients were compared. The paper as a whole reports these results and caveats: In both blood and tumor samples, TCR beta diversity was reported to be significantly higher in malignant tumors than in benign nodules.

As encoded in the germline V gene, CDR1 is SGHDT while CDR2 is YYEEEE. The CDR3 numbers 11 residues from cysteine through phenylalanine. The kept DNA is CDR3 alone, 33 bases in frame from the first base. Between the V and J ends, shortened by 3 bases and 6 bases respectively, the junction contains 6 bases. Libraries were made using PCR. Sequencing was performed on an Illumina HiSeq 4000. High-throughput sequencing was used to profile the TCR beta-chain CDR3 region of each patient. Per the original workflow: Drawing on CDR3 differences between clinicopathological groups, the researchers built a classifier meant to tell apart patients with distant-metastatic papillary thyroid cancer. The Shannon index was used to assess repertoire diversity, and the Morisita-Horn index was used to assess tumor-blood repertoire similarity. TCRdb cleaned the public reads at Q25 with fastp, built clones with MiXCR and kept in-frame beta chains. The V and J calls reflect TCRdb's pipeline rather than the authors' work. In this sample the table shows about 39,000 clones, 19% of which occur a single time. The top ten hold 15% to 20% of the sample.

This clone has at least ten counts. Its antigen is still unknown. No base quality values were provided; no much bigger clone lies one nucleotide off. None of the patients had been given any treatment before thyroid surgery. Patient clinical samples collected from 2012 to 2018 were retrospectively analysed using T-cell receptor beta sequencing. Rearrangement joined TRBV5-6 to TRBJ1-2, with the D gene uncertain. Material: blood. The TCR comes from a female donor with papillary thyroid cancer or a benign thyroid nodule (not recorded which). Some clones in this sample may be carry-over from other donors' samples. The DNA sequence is TGTGCCAGCAGCTGGATGGATGGCTACACCTTC. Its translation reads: CASSWMDGYTF. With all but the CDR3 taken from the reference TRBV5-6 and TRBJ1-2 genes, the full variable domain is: DAGVTQSPTHLIKTRGQQVTLRCSPKSGHDTVSWYQQALGQGPQFIFQYYEEEERQRGNFPDRFSGHQFPNYSSELNVNALLLGDSALYLCASSWMDGYTFGSGTRLTVV.